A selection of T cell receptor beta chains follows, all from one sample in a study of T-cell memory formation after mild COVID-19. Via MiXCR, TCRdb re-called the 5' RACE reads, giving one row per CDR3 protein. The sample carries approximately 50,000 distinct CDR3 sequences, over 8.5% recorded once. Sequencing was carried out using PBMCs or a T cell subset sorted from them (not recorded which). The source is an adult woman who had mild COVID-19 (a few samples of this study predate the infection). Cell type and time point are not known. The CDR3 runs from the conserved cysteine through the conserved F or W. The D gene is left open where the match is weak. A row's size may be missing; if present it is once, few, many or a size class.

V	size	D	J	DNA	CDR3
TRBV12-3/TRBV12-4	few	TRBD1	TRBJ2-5	TGTGCCAGCAGTTTTGCGGACAGGCAAACGGAGACCCAGTACTTC	CASSFADRQTETQYF
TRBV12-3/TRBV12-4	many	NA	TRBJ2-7	TGTGCCAGCAGTTTAGACCCGTTCTACGAGCAGTACTTC	CASSLDPFYEQYF
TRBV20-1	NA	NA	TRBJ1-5	TGCAGTGCTAGAGGGCAGGCGATCCTTAGCAATCAGCCCCAGCATTTT	CSARGQAILSNQPQHF
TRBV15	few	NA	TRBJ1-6	TGTGCCACCAGCAACGAGGGGGGAGTGTCACCCCTCCACTTT	CATSNEGGVSPLHF
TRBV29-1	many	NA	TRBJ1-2	TGCAGCGTTGATGGGGTAGAGGATGGCTACACCTTC	CSVDGVEDGYTF
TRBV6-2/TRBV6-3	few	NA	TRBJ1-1	TGTGCCAGCAGTAAGGGTCCGAACACTGAAGCTTTCTTT	CASSKGPNTEAFF
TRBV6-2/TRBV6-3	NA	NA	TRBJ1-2	TGTGCCAGCATTTCAGACGACGGGGGCTACACCTTC	CASISDDGGYTF
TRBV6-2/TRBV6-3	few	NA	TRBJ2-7	TGTGCCAGCAGGATAAACCAGGTGTCAGGGGCAAACGAGCAGTACTTC	CASRINQVSGANEQYF
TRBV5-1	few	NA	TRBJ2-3	TGCGCCAGCAGCTTGGGTCAGGGTTCCCCCACAGATACGCAGTATTTT	CASSLGQGSPTDTQYF
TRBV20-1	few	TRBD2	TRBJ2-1	TGCAGGGGGATGGGGACTAGCGGGGTACCATTAGGAGTCTTC	CRGMGTSGVPLGVF
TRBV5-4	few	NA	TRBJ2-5	TGTGCCAGCAGCTTCAGAGCGGAGCAAGAGACCCAGTACTTC	CASSFRAEQETQYF
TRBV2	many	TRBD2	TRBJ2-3	TGTGCCAGCAGTGAGGGGATAGCGGGAGGACCAGATACGCAGTATTTT	CASSEGIAGGPDTQYF
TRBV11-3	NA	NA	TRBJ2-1	TGTGCCAGTGGGCACAACTACAATGAGCAGTTCTTC	CASGHNYNEQFF
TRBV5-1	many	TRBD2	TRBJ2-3	TGCGCCAGCAGCTTGGGGCTAGCGGGGTCCACAGATACGCAGTATTTT	CASSLGLAGSTDTQYF
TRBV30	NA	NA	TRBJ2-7	TGTGCCTGGAGGGGCAGGGGCTACGAGCAGTACTTC	CAWRGRGYEQYF
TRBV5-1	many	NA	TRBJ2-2	TGCGCCAGCAGCCTTGACTCCGGGGAGCTGTTTTTT	CASSLDSGELFF
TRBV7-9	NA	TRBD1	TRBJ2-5	TGTGCCAGCAGAACCAATTTCCGCGACAGGGAAGAGACCCAGTACTTC	CASRTNFRDREETQYF
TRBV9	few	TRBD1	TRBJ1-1	TGTGCCAGCAGCGACACAGGGGGCTCGTCGGCTTTCTTT	CASSDTGGSSAFF
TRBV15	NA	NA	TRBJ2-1	TGTGCCACCAGCAAGGCAGCCCACAATGAGCAGTTCTTC	CATSKAAHNEQFF
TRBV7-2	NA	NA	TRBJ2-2	TGTGCCAGCAGCTTAGCGGCGGGGCTGAACACCGGGGAGCTGTTTTTT	CASSLAAGLNTGELFF
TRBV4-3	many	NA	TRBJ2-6	TGCGCCAGCAGCCAAGAGCCAAGGAAAGGTACACCCTACTCTGGGGCCAACGTCCTGACTTTC	CASSQEPRKGTPYSGANVLTF
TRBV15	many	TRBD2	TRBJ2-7	TGTGCCACCAGCGGAATTAGCGGGGCCTTTCTCTACGAGCAGTACTTC	CATSGISGAFLYEQYF
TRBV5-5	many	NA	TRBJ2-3	TGTGCCAGCAGCTTGTTTTCCGGCCCTAGCACAGATACGCAGTATTTT	CASSLFSGPSTDTQYF
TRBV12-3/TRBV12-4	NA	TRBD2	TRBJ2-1	TGTGCCAGCAGGAGCGGGGGGGCGTACAATGAGCAGTTCTTC	CASRSGGAYNEQFF
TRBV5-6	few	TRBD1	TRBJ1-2	TGTGCCAGCAGCTTGGCGGGACAGGGTAACTATGGCTACACCTTC	CASSLAGQGNYGYTF
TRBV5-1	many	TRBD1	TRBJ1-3	TGCGCCAGCAGCGAGCAGGGGGGACCTGGAAACACCATATATTTT	CASSEQGGPGNTIYF
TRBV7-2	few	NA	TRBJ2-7	TGTGCCAGCAGCTTCCAGAGTACCTACGAGCAGTACTTC	CASSFQSTYEQYF
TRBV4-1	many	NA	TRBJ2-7	TGCGCCAGCAGCCAAGACTACGTCTCCTACGAGCAGTACTTC	CASSQDYVSYEQYF
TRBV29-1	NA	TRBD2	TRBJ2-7	TGCAGCGTTTTAACTAGCGGGAACTACGAGCAGTACTTC	CSVLTSGNYEQYF
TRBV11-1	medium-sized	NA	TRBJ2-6	TGTGCCAGCAGCTTAGGACTCTCTGGGGCCAACGTCCTGACTTTC	CASSLGLSGANVLTF
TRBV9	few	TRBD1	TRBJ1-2	TGTGCCAGCAGCACACACCAGGGGGCCCTCAACTATGGCTACACCTTC	CASSTHQGALNYGYTF